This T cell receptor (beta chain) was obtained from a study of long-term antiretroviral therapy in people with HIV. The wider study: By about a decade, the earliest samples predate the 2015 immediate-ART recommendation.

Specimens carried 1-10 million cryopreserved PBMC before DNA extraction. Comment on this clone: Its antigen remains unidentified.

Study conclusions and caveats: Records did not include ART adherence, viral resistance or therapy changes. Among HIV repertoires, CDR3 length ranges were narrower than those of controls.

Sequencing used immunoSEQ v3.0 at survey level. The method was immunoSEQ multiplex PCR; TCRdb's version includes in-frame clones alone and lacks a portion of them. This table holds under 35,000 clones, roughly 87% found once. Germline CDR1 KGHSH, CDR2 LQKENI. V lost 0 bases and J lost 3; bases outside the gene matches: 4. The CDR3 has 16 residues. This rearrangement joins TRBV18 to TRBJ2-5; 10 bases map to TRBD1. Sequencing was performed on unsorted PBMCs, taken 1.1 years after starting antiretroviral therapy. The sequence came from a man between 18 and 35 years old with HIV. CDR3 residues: CASSPPTGQGEETQYF. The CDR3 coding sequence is TGTGCCAGCTCACCACCGACCGGACAGGGGGAAGAGACCCAGTACTTC.